This TCR beta chain was captured by sequencing in a study of blood T cell repertoires in COVID-19. The wider study: The United States, Italy and Spain were the sources of the acute and convalescent COVID-19 samples.

A single count supports this clone. In germline, CDR1 is MGHRA, CDR2 YSYEKL. The CDR3 totals 19 residues. V was clipped by 3 bases and J by 1 base; unmatched bases: 12. The age range of participants was 18 to 89 years, with residence in approximately 25 US areas. Donors in Cohort 3 counted as recovered after two negative PCRs, clearance, or symptom resolution. How the authors handled the data: Researchers report that nucleated cell counts were estimated from reference gene primer amplification. The assay was immunoSEQ multiplex PCR, and TCRdb's table has in-frame clones only and misses some. V, J and clone size are those of that table, while D and trimming were read from the DNA. The top ten hold approximately 5% of the sample, which has 250,000 to 350,000 clones, more than 70% seen once.

Input material: PBMCs or T cells enriched from blood (not recorded which). The rearrangement uses TRBV4-1 and TRBJ1-4; 9 bases are a match to TRBD1. The receptor's source is a woman aged 30 to 39 who had recovered from COVID-19. CDR3 in amino acids: CASSHEGGQGRKTNEKLFF. Here the CDR3 DNA reads TGCGCCAGCAGCCATGAGGGGGGACAGGGAAGGAAAACTAATGAAAAACTGTTTTTT.